This TCR beta chain appears in the sequencing data of a study of T cell responses to AZD1222 COVID-19 vaccine. Whole-study findings and limits: At study baseline, merely six AZD1222 recipients were seropositive. Spike-specific TCR breadth and depth were elevated following two AZD1222 doses.

Repertoires were generated with immunoSEQ multiplex PCR, while TCRdb's copy carries only in-frame clones and drops some. Here the sample spans 100,000 to 150,000 clones, roughly 88% being singletons. CDR3 length: 12 residues. CDR1 LNHNV and CDR2 YYDKDF come from the germline V gene (reference sequence). The V end lost 0 bases, the J end lost 12 bases, and 12 bases lay between the germline ends. Researchers grouped second doses given at about 4 or about 12 weeks into one pool. This clone was found once. What it recognizes is unknown. The V and J genes are TRBV15 and TRBJ2-7; possible D gene TRBD1, 5 bases. This sequence originates from an adult who received the AZD1222 COVID-19 vaccine. Sequences were derived from peripheral blood, sampled 28 days after the second AZD1222 dose. The CDR3 sequence is CATSRDQGVPYF. In DNA, the CDR3 is TGTGCCACCAGCAGAGATCAAGGGGTGCCGTACTTC.